This T cell receptor (beta chain) was identified during a study of technical replicates of blood from a handful of donors. Method: immunoSEQ multiplex PCR; TCRdb's copy keeps in-frame clones and lacks some. Of around 13,000 clones listed, 83% were seen once; the top ten hold 12%. V lost 4 bases and J lost 5; bases outside the gene matches: 3. This CDR3 comprises 13 residues. CDR1 and CDR2 from the germline V gene are LNHDA and SQIVND (reference sequence). This sequence joins TRBV19 and TRBJ1-2; TRBD1 aligns across 8 bases. The sample was PBMCs. The clonotype was recovered from a human donor in good health. DNA of the CDR3: TGTGCCAGTAGTACAGGACAGGGATATGGCTACACCTTC. Its protein product is CASSTGQGYGYTF.